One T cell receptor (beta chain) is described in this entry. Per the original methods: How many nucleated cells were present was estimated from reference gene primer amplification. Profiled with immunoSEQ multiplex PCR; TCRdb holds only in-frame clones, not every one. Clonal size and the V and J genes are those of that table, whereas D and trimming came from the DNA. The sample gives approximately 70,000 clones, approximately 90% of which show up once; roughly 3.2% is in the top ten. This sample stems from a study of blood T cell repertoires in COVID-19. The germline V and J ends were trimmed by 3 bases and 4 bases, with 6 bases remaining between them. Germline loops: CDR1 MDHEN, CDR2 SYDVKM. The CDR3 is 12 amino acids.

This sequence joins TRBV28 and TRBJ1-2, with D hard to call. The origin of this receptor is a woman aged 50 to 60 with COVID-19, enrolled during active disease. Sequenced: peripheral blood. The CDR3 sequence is CASSLEGYGYTF. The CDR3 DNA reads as TGTGCCAGCAGTTTGGAGGGCTATGGCTACACCTTC.